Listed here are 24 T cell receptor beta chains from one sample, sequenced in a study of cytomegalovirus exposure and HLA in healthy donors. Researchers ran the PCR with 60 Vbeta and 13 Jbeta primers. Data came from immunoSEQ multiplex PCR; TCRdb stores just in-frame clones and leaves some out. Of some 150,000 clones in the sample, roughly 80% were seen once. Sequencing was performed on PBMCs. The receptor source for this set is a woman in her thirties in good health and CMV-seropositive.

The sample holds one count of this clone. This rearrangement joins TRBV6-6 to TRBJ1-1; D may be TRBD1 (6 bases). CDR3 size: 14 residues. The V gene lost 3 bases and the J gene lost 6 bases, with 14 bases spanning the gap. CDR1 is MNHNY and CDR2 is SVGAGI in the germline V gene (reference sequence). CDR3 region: CASSYSSGEAEAFF. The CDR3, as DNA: TGTGCCAGCAGTTATTCCTCAGGGGAAGCTGAAGCTTTCTTT.

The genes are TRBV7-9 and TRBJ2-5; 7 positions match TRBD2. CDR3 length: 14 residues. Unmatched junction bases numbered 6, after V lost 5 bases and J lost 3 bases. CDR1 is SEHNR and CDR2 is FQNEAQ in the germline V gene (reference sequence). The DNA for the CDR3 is TGTGCCAGCAGCCTTCGGGGGAGGGAAGAGACCCAGTACTTC. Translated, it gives CASSLRGREETQYF.

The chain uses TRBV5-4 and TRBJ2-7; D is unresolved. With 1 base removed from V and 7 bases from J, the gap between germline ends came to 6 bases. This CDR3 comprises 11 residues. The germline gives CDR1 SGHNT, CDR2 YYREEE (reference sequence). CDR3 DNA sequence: TGTGCCAGCAGCTTGAACGAGGAGCAGTACTTC. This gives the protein CASSLNEEQYF.

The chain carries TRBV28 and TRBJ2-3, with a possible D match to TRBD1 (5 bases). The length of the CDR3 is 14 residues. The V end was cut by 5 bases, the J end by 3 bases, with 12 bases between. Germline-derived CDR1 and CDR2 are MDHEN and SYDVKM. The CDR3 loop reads CASSVRVRTDTQYF. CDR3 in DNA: TGTGCCAGCAGTGTCAGGGTGCGGACAGATACGCAGTATTTT.

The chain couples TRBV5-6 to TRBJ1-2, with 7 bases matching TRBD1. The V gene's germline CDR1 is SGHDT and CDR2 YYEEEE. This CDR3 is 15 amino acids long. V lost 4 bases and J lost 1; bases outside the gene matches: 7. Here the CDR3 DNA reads TGTGCCAGCAGCCCGCGGACAGGTGGTAACTATGGCTACACCTTC. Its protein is CASSPRTGGNYGYTF.

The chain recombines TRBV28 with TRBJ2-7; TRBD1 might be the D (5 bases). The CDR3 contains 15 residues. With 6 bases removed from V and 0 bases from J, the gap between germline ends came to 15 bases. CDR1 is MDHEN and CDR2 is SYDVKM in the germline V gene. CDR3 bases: TGTGCCAGCAGCCTTACAAACCAGGGCTCCTACGAGCAGTACTTC. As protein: CASSLTNQGSYEQYF.

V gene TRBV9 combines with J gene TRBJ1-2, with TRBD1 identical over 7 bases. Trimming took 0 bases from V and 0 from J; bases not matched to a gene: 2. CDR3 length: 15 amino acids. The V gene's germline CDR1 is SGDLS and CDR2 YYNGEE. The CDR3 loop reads CASSVGQGSNYGYTF. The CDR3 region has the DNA TGTGCCAGCAGCGTAGGACAGGGATCTAACTATGGCTACACCTTC.

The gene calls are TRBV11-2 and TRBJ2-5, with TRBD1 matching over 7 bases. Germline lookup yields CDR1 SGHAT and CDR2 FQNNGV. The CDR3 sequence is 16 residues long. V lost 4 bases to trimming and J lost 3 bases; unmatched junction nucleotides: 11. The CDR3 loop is CASSSRPTGDKETQYF. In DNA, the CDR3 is TGTGCCAGCAGCTCCAGACCCACAGGGGACAAAGAGACCCAGTACTTC.

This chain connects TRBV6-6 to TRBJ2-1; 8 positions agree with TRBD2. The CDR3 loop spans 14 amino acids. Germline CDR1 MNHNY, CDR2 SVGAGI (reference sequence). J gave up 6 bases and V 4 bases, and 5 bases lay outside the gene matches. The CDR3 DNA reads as TGTGCCAGCAGTTCGGGACTAGACCCCAATGAGCAGTTCTTC. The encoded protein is CASSSGLDPNEQFF.

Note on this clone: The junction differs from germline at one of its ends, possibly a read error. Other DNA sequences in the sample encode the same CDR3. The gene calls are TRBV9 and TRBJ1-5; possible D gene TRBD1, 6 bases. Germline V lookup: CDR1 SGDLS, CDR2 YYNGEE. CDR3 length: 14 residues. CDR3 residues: CASSVGGGNQPQHF. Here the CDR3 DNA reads TGTGCCAGCAGCGTAGGGGGGGGCAACCAGCCCCAGCATTTT.

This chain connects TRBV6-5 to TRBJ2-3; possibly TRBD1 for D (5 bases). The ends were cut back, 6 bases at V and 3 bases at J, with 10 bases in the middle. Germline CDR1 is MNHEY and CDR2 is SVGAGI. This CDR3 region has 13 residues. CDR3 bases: TGTGCCAGCAGCCGGACACGGACAGATACGCAGTATTTT. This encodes CASSRTRTDTQYF.

In nucleotides, the CDR3 is TGTGCCAGCAGCATGGGACAGGGCCTGGGAGGGCAAAGGTATTTT. Protein product: CASSMGQGLGGQRYF. The chain carries TRBV7-2 and TRBJ2-3, with TRBD1 identical over 9 bases. J lost 14 bases, V lost 5 bases, and 17 bases had no gene match. CDR3 length: 15 amino acids. Per the germline V gene, CDR1 is SGHTA and CDR2 is FQGNSA.

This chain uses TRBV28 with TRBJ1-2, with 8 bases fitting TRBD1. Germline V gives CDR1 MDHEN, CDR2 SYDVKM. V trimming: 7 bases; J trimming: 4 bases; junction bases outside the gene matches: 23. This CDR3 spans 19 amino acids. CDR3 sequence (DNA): TGTGCCAGCAACAGTTTAGGGCGTATCGAGCAGGGGGCTTCCTATGGCTACACCTTC. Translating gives CASNSLGRIEQGASYGYTF.

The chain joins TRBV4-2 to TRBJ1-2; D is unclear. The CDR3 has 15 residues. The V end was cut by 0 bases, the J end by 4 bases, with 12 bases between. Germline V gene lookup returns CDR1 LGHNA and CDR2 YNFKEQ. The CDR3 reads CASSQDRGDSYGYTF. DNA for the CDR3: TGTGCCAGCAGCCAAGATCGCGGGGATTCCTATGGCTACACCTTC.

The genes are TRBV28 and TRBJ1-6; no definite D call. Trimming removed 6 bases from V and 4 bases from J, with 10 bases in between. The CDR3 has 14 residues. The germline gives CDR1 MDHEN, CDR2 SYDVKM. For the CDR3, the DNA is TGTGCCAGCAGCCGGAGAGATTATAATTCACCCCTCCACTTT. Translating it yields CASSRRDYNSPLHF.

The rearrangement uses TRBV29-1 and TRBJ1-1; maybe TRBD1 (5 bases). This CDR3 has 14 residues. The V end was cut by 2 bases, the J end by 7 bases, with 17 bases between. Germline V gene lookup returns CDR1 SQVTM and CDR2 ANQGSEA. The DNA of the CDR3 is TGCAGCGTTGAATGGGCAGGGAGGCGGAGTGAAGCTTTCTTT. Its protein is CSVEWAGRRSEAFF.

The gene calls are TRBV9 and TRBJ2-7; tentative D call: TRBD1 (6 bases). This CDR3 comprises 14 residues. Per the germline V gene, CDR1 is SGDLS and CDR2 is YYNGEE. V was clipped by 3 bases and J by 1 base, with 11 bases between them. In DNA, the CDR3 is TGTGCCAGCAGCGACCGGACAGATTCCTACGAGCAGTACTTC. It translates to CASSDRTDSYEQYF.

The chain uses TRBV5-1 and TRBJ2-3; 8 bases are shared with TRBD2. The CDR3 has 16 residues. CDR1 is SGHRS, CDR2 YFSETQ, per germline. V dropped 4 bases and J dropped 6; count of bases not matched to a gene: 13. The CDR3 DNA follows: TGCGCCAGCAGCAATCCGGGACTAGGGGTTGGTGATACGCAGTATTTT. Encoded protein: CASSNPGLGVGDTQYF.

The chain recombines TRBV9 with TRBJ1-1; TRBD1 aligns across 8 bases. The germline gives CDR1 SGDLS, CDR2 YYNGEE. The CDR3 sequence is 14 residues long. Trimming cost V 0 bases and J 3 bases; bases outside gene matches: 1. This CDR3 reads CASSVGQGYTEAFF. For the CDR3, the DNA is TGTGCCAGCAGCGTAGGACAGGGGTACACTGAAGCTTTCTTT.

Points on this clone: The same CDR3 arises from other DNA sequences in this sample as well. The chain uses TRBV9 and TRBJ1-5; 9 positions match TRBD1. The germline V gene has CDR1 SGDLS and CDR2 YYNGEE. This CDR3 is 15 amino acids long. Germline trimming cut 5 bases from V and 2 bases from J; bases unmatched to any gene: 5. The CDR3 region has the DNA TGTGCCAGCAGTCGCACAGGGGGCGGCAATCAGCCCCAGCATTTT. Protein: CASSRTGGGNQPQHF.

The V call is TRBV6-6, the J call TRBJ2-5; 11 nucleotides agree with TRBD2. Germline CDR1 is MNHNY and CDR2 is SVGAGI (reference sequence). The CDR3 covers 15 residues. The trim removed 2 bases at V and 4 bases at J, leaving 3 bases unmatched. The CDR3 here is CASSYGTSGLETQYF. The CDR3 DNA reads TGTGCCAGCAGTTACGGGACTAGCGGATTAGAGACCCAGTACTTC.

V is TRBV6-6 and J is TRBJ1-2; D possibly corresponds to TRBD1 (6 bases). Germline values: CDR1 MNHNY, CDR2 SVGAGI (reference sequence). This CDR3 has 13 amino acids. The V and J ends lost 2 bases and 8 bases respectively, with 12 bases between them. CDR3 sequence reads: CASSYGEGQGYTF. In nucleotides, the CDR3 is TGTGCCAGCAGTTACGGGGAGGGACAAGGCTACACCTTC.

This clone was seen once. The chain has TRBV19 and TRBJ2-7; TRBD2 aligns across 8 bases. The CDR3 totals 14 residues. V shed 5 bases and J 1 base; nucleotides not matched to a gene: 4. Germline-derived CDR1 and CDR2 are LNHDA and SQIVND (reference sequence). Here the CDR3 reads CASSPRGGSYEQYF. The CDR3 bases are TGTGCCAGTAGTCCCCGGGGGGGATCCTACGAGCAGTACTTC.

CDR3 in amino acids: CASSQQTGDQPQHF. The CDR3 nucleotides are TGTGCCAGCAGTCAGCAGACAGGGGATCAGCCCCAGCATTTT. V usage is TRBV7-6 and J usage is TRBJ1-5; TRBD1 matches at 8 bases. The CDR3 totals 14 residues. J lost 5 bases, V lost 6 bases, and 6 bases had no gene match. Germline CDR1 reads SGHVS; CDR2 reads FNYEAQ.